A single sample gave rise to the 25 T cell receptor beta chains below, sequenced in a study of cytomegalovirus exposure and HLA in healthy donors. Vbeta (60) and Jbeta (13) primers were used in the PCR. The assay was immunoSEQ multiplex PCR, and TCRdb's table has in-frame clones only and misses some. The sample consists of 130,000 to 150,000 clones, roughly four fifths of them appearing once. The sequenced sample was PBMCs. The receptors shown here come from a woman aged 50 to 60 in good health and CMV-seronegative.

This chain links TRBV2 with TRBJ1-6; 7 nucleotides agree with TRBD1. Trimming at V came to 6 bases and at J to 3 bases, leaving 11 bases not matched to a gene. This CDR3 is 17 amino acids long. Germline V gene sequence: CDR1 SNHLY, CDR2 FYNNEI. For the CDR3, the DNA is TGTGCCAGCAGGCACCGGCCAACAGGGGACTATAATTCACCCCTCCACTTT. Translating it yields CASRHRPTGDYNSPLHF. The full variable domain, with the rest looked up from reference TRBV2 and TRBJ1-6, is EPEVTQTPSHQVTQMGQEVILRCVPISNHLYFYWYRQILGQKVEFLVSFYNNEISEKSEIFDDQFSVERPDGSNFTLKIRSTKLEDSAMYFCASRHRPTGDYNSPLHFGNGTRLTVT.

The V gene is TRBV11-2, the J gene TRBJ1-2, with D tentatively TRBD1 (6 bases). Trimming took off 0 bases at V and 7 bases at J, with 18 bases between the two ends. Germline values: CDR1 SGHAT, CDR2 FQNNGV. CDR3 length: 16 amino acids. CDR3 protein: CASSLDGRGRIAGYTF. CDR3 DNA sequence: TGTGCCAGCAGCTTAGATGGCAGGGGACGGATAGCTGGCTACACCTTC.

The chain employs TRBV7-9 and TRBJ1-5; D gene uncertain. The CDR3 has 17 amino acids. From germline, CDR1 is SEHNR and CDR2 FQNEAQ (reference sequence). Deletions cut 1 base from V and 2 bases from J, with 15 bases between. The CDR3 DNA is TGTGCCAGCAGCTTAGAGTTTTCGATTACTCGCAATCAGCCCCAGCATTTT. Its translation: CASSLEFSITRNQPQHF.

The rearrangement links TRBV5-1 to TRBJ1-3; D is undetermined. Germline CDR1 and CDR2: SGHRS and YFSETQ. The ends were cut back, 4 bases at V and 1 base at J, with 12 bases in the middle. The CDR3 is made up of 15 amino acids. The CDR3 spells CASSQEAGSGNTIYF. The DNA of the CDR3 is TGCGCCAGCAGCCAGGAAGCGGGGTCTGGAAACACCATATATTTT. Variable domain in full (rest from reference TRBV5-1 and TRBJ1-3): KAGVTQTPRYLIKTRGQQVTLSCSPISGHRSVSWYQQTPGQGLQFLFEYFSETQRNKGNFPGRFSGRQFSNSRSEMNVSTLELGDSALYLCASSQEAGSGNTIYFGEGSWLTVV.

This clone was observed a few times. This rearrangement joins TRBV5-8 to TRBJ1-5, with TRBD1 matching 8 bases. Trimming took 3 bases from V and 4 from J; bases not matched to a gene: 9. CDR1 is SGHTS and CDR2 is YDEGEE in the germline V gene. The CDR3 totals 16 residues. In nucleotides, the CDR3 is TGTGCCAGCAGCTCCTGGACAGGGATTAGTAATCAGCCCCAGCATTTT. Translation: CASSSWTGISNQPQHF.

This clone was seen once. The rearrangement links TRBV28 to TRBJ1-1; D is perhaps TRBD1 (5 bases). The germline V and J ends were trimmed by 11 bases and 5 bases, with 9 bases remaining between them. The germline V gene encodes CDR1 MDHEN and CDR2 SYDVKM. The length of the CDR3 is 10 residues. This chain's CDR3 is CAGGETEAFF. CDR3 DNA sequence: TGTGCCGGGGGGGAAACTGAAGCTTTCTTT.

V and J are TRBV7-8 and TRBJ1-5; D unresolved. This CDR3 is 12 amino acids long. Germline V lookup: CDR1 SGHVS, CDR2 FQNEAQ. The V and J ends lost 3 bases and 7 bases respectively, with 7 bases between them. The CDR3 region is CASSLDLQPQHF. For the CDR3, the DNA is TGTGCCAGCAGCTTGGACTTACAGCCCCAGCATTTT.

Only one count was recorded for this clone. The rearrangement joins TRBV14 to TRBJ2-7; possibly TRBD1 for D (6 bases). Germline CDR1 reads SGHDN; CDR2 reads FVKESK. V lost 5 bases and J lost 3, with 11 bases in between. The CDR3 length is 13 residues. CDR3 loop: CASSEIGGYEQYF. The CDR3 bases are TGTGCCAGCAGCGAAATAGGGGGCTACGAGCAGTACTTC.

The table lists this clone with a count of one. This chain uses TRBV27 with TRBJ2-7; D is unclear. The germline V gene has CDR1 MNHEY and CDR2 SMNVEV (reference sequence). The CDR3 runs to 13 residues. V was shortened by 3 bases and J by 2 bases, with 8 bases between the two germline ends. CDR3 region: CASSFRRAYEQYF. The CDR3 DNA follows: TGTGCCAGCAGTTTTCGACGGGCCTACGAGCAGTACTTC.

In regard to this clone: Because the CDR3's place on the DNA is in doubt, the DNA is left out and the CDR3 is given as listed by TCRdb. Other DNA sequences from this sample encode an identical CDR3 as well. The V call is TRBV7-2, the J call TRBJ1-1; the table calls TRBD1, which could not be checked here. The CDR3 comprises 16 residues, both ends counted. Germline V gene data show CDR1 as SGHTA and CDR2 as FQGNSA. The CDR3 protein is CASSFGQGARNTEAFF.

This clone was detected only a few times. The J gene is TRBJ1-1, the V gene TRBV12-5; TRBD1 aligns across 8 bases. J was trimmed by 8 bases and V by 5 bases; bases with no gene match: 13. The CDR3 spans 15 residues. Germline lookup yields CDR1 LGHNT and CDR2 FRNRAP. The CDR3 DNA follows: TGTGCTAGTGGTCTCGCACCTCAGGGGGCGAAGGAAGCTTTCTTT. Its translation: CASGLAPQGAKEAFF.

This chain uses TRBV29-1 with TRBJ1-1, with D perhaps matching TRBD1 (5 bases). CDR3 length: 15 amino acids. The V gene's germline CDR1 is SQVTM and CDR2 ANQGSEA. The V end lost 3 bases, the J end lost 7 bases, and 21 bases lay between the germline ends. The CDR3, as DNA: TGCAGCGTTGAGGTGTCGGCCGGCAGGGAATTTGAAGCTTTCTTT. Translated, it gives CSVEVSAGREFEAFF.

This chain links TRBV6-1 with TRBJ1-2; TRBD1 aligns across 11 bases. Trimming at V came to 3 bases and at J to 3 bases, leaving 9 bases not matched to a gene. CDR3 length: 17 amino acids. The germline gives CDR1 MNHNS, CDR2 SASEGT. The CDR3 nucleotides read TGTGCCAGCAGTGAGGACAGGGGGCGCTTCCTTTACTATGGCTACACCTTC. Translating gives CASSEDRGRFLYYGYTF.

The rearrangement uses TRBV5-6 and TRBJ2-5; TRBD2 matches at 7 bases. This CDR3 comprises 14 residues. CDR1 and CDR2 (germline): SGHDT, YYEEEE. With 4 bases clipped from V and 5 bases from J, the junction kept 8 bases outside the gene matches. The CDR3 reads CASSLRGGRETQYF. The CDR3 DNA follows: TGTGCCAGCAGCCTACGGGGAGGGCGCGAGACCCAGTACTTC.

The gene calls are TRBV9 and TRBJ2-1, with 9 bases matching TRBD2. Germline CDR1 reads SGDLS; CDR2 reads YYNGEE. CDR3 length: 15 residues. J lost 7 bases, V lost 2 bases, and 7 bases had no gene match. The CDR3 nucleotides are TGTGCCAGCAGCGTTGCGGGGGGGCCGGGGAATGAGCAGTTCTTC. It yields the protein CASSVAGGPGNEQFF.

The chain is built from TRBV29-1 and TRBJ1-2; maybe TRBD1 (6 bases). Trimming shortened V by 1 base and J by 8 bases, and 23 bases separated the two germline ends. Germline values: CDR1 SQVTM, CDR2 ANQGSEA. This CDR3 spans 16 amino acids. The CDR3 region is CSVEGVRDTGRLGYTF. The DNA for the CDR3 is TGCAGCGTTGAAGGGGTAAGGGACACGGGACGTCTCGGCTACACCTTC.

CDR3 residues: CASSAAIVNEKLFF. The CDR3 DNA reads TGTGCCAGCAGTGCTGCAATAGTTAATGAAAAACTGTTTTTT. The gene calls are TRBV28 and TRBJ1-4; no clear D gene. V gave up 5 bases and J gave up 4 bases, with 11 bases separating them. There are 14 residues in the CDR3. From germline, CDR1 is MDHEN and CDR2 SYDVKM.

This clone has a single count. Here the CDR3 reads CASSLQGQVNEKLFF. CDR3 sequence (DNA): TGTGCCAGCAGCTTACAGGGACAGGTTAATGAAAAACTGTTTTTT. The genes are TRBV7-3 and TRBJ1-4; 8 bases fit TRBD1. Trimming at V came to 2 bases and at J to 4 bases, leaving 3 bases not matched to a gene. From germline, CDR1 is SGHTA and CDR2 FQGTGA. The CDR3 extends over 15 amino acids.

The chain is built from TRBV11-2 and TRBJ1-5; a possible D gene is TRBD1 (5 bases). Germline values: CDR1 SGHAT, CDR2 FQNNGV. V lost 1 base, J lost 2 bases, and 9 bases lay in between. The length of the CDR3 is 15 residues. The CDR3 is CASSLGRAGNQPQHF. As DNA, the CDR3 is TGTGCCAGCAGCTTAGGCAGGGCGGGCAATCAGCCCCAGCATTTT.

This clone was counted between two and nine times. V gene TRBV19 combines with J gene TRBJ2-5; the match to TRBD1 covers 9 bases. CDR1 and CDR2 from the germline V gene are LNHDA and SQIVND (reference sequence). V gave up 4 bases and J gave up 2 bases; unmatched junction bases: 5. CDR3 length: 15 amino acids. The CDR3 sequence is CASSKLDRGQETQYF. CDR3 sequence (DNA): TGTGCCAGTAGTAAACTAGACAGGGGGCAAGAGACCCAGTACTTC.

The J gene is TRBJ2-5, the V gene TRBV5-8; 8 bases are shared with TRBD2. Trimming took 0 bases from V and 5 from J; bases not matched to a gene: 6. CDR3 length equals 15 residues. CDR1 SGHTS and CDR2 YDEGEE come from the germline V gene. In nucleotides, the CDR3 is TGTGCCAGCAGCTTGGATGGACTAGCCCCGGAGACCCAGTACTTC. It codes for CASSLDGLAPETQYF. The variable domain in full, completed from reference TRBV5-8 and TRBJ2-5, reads EAGVTQSPTHLIKTRGQQATLRCSPISGHTSVYWYQQALGLGLQFLLWYDEGEERNRGNFPPRFSGRQFPNYSSELNVNALELEDSALYLCASSLDGLAPETQYFGPGTRLLVL.

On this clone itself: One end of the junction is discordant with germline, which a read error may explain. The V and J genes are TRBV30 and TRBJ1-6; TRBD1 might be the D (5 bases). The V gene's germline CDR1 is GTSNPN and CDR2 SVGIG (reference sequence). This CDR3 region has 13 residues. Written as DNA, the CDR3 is TGTGTCGGACATAGCTCCTGTAATTCACCCCTCCACTTT. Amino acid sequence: CVGHSSCNSPLHF.

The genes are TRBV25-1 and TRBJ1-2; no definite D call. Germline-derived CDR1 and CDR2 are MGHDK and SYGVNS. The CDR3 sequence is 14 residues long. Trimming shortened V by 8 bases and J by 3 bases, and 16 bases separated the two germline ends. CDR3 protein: CASSAYGQDYGYTF. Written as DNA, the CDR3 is TGTGCCAGCTCGGCGTATGGGCAGGACTATGGCTACACCTTC.

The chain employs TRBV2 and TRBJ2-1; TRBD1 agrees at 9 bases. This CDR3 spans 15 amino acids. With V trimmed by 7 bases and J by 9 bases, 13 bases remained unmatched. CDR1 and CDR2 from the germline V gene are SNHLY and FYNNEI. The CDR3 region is CASTLRDREGSEQFF. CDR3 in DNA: TGTGCCAGCACTCTCCGGGACAGGGAGGGGAGTGAGCAGTTCTTC.

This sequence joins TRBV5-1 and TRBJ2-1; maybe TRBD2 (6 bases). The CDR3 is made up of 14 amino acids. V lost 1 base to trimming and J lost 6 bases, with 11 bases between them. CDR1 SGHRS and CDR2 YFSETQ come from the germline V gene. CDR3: CASSLSASVNEQFF. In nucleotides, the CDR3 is TGCGCCAGCAGCTTGTCTGCTAGCGTCAATGAGCAGTTCTTC. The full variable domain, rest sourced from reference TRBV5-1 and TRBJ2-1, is KAGVTQTPRYLIKTRGQQVTLSCSPISGHRSVSWYQQTPGQGLQFLFEYFSETQRNKGNFPGRFSGRQFSNSRSEMNVSTLELGDSALYLCASSLSASVNEQFFGPGTRLTVL.